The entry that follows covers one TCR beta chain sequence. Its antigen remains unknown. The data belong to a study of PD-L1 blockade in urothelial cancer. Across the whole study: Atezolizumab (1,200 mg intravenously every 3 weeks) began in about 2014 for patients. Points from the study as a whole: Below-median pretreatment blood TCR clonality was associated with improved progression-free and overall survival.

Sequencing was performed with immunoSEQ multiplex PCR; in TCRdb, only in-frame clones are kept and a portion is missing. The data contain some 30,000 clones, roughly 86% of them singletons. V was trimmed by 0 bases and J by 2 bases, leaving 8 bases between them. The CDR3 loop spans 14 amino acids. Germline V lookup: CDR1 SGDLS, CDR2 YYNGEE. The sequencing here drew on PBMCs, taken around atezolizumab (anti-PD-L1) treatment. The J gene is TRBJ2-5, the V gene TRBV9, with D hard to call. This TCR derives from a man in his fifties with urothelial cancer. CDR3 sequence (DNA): TGTGCCAGCAGCGTAGACTACTTTCAAGAGACCCAGTACTTC. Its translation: CASSVDYFQETQYF. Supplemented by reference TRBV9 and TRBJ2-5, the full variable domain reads DSGVTQTPKHLITATGQRVTLRCSPRSGDLSVYWYQQSLDQGLQFLIQYYNGEERAKGNILERFSAQQFPDLHSELNLSSLELGDSALYFCASSVDYFQETQYFGPGTRLLVL.